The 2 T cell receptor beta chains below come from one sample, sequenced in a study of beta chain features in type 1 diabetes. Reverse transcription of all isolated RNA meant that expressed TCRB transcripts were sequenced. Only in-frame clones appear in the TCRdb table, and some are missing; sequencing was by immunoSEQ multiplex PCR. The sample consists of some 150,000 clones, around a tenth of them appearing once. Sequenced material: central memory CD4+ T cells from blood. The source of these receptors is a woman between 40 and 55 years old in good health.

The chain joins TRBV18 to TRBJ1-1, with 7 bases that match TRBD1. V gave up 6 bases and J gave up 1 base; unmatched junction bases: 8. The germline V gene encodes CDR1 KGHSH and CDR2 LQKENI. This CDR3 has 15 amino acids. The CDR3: CASSFSTGANTEAFF. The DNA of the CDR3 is TGTGCCAGCTCCTTTAGCACAGGGGCGAACACTGAAGCTTTCTTT.

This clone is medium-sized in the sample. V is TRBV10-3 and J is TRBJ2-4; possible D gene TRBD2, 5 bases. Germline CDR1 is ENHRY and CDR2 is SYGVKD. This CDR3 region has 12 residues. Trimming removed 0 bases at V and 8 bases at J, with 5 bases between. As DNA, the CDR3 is TGTGCCATCAGTGAGTCGGAGGACATTCAGTACTTC. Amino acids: CAISESEDIQYF.